The entry below describes one TCR beta chain. The data are from a study of T cell changes during pregnancy in multiple sclerosis. Here immunoSEQ multiplex PCR was the method, and the copy in TCRdb shows in-frame clones only, minus some. The repertoire holds about 35,000 clones, with approximately 93% as singletons. CDR1 is MNHNY, CDR2 SVGAGI, per germline (reference sequence). V was pared by 4 bases and J by 4 bases, with 6 bases of the junction left unmatched. The CDR3 contains 14 residues. The TCR was taken from a female donor with multiple sclerosis, enrolled in a pregnancy study. The sample was CD4+ T cells from peripheral blood mononuclear cells, taken in the first trimester of pregnancy. The chain employs TRBV6-6 and TRBJ1-2; TRBD1 aligns across 7 bases. This CDR3 is CASSFTGVSYGYTF. CDR3 nucleotides: TGTGCCAGCAGTTTTACAGGGGTTTCCTATGGCTACACCTTC.